Below, 2 T cell receptor beta chains from the same sample are listed, as sequenced in a study of T cells in Graves' hyperthyroidism and ophthalmopathy. RNA transcripts served as the template for amplifying TCR beta CDR3 regions. Primed by the HTBI set, a first-round RT-PCR was run on the TCR CDR3. TCRdb re-called the multiplex PCR reads with MiXCR, one entry per CDR3 protein. The sample consists of roughly 240,000 distinct CDR3 sequences, over 20% of them appearing once. The sequencing input was blood. These receptor sequences come from a woman aged 40-49 years with Graves' ophthalmopathy.

Concerning this clonotype: One base away lies a much larger clone, so this may be a sequencing read error. The CDR3 does not close with the conserved phenylalanine or tryptophan, likely indicating a read error. The genes are TRBV30 and TRBJ1-1; TRBD1 is a possible D gene (5 bases). The V end was cut by 5 bases, the J end by 7 bases, with 20 bases between. The germline gives CDR1 GTSNPN, CDR2 SVGIG (reference sequence). CDR3 size: 14 residues. CDR3 coding DNA: TGTGCCTGGGGGCGCGGCGGGGGTCCGAATGAAGCTTTCCTT. Translation: CAWGRGGGPNEAFL.

In this sample, this clonotype turned up many times. V usage is TRBV29-1 and J usage is TRBJ2-4; possible D gene TRBD1, 5 bases. Germline values: CDR1 SQVTM, CDR2 ANQGSEA. CDR3 length equals 13 residues. Trimming left V 6 bases short and J 7 bases short, with 16 bases between. The DNA of the CDR3 is TGCAGCGTGCTGGGGCAGGGCGAGAACATTCAGTACTTC. This gives the protein CSVLGQGENIQYF.